This T cell receptor (beta chain) derives from a study of tumor-infiltrating lymphocytes in localized non-small cell lung cancer. This clone has just a few counts. The CDR3 is 14 amino acids. V dropped 10 bases and J dropped 1; count of bases not matched to a gene: 9. Germline values: CDR1 MNHNS, CDR2 SASEGT. Produced via immunoSEQ multiplex PCR; TCRdb's table is partial and in-frame only. The table lists 15,000 to 20,000 clones, around 81% of them singletons, with about a tenth in the top ten. This clonotype was sampled from a human donor with non-small cell lung cancer. The chain has TRBV6-1 and TRBJ1-1; 7 bases are shared with TRBD1. Sequences were obtained from uninvolved lung tissue not adjacent to the tumor. The CDR3 loop is CAIKAGQSNTEAFF. The DNA for the CDR3 is TGTGCCATCAAAGCGGGACAGTCGAACACTGAAGCTTTCTTT.